This T cell receptor (beta chain) was recorded in a study of cytotoxic CD8 clonotypes in ibrutinib-treated CLL. About the research overall: Mean values per sample were 250,000 to 300,000 productive templates and tens of thousands of productive rearrangements.

Broader study findings: Clonality increased at ibrutinib response, then returned toward baseline at progression.

Roughly 2 micrograms of genomic DNA, which was extracted from cryopreserved PBMCs, served as the material used for the TCR beta libraries. Comment on this clone: Its cognate antigen is unknown.

The V gene end was trimmed by 2 bases and the J gene end by 7 bases; junction bases not matched to a gene: 6. There are 15 residues in the CDR3. Per the germline V gene, CDR1 is SGHRS and CDR2 is YFSETQ. Some clones are missing from TCRdb's copy, which holds only in-frame ones; the method was immunoSEQ multiplex PCR. The repertoire holds about 140,000 clones, more than 75% seen once, with 7.6% in the top ten. This TCR derives from a human donor with chronic lymphocytic leukemia. This rearrangement joins TRBV5-1 to TRBJ2-1, with 10 bases lining up with TRBD1. This specimen was PBMCs, taken after 36 months of ibrutinib treatment. CDR3 residues: CASSFGTGAGNEQFF. The CDR3 DNA is TGCGCCAGCAGCTTCGGGACAGGGGCTGGAAATGAGCAGTTCTTC. The whole variable domain, remainder taken from reference TRBV5-1 and TRBJ2-1, is KAGVTQTPRYLIKTRGQQVTLSCSPISGHRSVSWYQQTPGQGLQFLFEYFSETQRNKGNFPGRFSGRQFSNSRSEMNVSTLELGDSALYLCASSFGTGAGNEQFFGPGTRLTVL.